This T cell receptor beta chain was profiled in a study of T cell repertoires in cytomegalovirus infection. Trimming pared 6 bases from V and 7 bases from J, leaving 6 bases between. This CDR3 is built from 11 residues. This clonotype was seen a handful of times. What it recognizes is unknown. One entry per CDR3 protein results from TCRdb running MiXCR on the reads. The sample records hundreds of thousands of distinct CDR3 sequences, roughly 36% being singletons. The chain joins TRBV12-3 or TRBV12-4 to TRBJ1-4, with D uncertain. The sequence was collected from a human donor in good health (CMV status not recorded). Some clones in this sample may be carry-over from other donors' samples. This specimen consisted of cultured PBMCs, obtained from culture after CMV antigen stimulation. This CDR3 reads CASRIREKLFF. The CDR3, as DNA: TGTGCCAGCAGGATCCGTGAAAAACTGTTTTTT.